The clone carrying this TCR beta chain was recorded once. Its cognate antigen is unknown. The data were taken from a study of persistence of HIV-infected CD4 T cells. Notes on the study in general: Degenerate expanded CDR3beta sequences were enriched among CMV- and Gag-responding cells. Rare CMV-responding cells carrying HIV-1 proviruses were not analyzed separately for TCR.

The ends were cut back, 0 bases at V and 3 bases at J, with 9 bases in the middle. CDR3 length equals 14 residues. CDR1 is ENHRY and CDR2 is SYGVKD in the germline V gene. This was the immunoSEQ version 4 assay in survey mode. Libraries were prepared by immunoSEQ multiplex PCR; TCRdb keeps only in-frame clonotypes and omits some of them. The sample records about 43,000 clones, more than 70% being singletons. Cells were stimulated nonspecifically with anti-CD3/anti-CD28 magnetic beads. Sorting of responding CD4+ T cells relied on upregulated CD40 ligand together with CD69. Specimen: CD4+ T cells sorted from PBMCs after approximately 20-hour stimulation, collected from a patient who received antiretroviral therapy. This chain links TRBV10-3 with TRBJ2-7; weak D call: TRBD1 (6 bases). This sequence originates from an adult man with HIV who was CMV-seropositive. Here the CDR3 reads CAISESGGSYEQYF. The DNA for the CDR3 is TGTGCCATCAGTGAGTCAGGGGGAAGCTACGAGCAGTACTTC.